This T cell receptor (beta chain) is from a study of memory CD4+ T cells and cytomegalovirus serostatus. General observations from the study: Repertoires predicted CMV serostatus with median bootstrapped AUC of 0.95. Of 150 to 200 reported CMV TCRbeta sequences, just over 65 were found in memory CD4+ repertoires. The CMV-associated TCR signature appears largely within the CD4+ memory repertoire.

As concerns this clone: Antigen unknown.

The sort gate was single viable CD3+CD4+CD8-CD45RO+ cells for memory CD4+ T cells. After thawing, CD4+ T cells were positively selected. Profiling relied on immunoSEQ multiplex PCR, and the TCRdb table lists in-frame clones only, not all of them. The sample gives some 47,000 clones, roughly 78% of which show up once; 0.77% is in the top ten. The CDR3 length is 15 residues. The V and J ends lost 4 bases and 4 bases, in that order; junction bases with no gene match: 4. The germline V gene has CDR1 MNHEY and CDR2 SMNVEV (reference sequence). This receptor was obtained from an adult in good health and CMV-seronegative. V gene TRBV27 combines with J gene TRBJ2-5, with 12 bases identical to TRBD2. Source material: memory CD4+ T cells from blood. The CDR3 protein is CASSYLAGGLETQYF. The CDR3 DNA is TGTGCCAGCAGTTATCTAGCGGGGGGGCTAGAGACCCAGTACTTC.